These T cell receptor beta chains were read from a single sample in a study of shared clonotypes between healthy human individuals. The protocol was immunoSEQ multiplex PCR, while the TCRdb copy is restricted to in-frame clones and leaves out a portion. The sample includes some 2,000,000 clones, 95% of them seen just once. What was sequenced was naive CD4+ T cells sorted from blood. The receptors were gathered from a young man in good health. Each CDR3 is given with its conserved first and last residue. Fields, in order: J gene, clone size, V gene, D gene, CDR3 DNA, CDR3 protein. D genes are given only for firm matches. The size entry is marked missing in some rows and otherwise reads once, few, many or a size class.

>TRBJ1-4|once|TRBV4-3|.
TGCGCCAGCAGCCAAGATCTTGTGCTTTTTTTATCATCGGGTGAAAAACTGTTTTTT
CASSQDLVLFLSSGEKLFF
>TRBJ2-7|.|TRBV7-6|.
TGTGCCAGCAGCGTTAAGGACGAGCAGTACTTC
CASSVKDEQYF
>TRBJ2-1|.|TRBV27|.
TGTGCCAGCAGTTTTGGGGACCCCTCCTACAATGAGCAGTTCTTC
CASSFGDPSYNEQFF
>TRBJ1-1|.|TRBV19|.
TGTGCCAGTAGTATTGGGGGGGTAAGCACTGAAGCTTTCTTT
CASSIGGVSTEAFF
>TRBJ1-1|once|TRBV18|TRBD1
TGTGCCAGCTCACCCCGGGACAGGACGAACACTGAAGCTTTCTTT
CASSPRDRTNTEAFF
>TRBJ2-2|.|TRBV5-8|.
TGTGCCAGCAGCTTGGTGGGGGGCCGGGGATTGACGAACACCGGGGAGCTGTTTTTT
CASSLVGGRGLTNTGELFF
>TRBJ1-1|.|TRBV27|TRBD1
TGTGCCAGCAGTGGACAGGGGGTTTCCACTGAAGCTTTCTTT
CASSGQGVSTEAFF
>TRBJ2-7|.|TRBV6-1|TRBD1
TGTGCCAGCAGTGAGGGACAGGGGTTCGAGCAGTACTTC
CASSEGQGFEQYF
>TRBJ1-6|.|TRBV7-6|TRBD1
TGTGCCAGCAGCTCACGGACAGGTGATAATTCACCCCTCCACTTT
CASSSRTGDNSPLHF
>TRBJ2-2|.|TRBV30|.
TGTGCCTGGAATCCTAAAAAATCTTTGAACACCGGGGAGCTGTTTTTT
CAWNPKKSLNTGELFF
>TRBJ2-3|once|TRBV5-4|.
TGTGCCAGCAGCTTGGTCCCTGGCGGGGTTAGCACAGATACGCAGTATTTT
CASSLVPGGVSTDTQYF
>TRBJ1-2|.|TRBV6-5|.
TGTGCCAGCAGTTCCCCTCATAATGGCTACACCTTC
CASSSPHNGYTF
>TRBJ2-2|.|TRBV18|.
TGTGCCAGCTCACTTCAGAGCACCGGGGAGCTGTTTTTT
CASSLQSTGELFF
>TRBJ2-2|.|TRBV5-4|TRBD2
TGTGCCAGCAGTTTGATAGCGGGAACGAACACCGGGGAGCTGTTTTTT
CASSLIAGTNTGELFF
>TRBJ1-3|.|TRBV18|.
TGTGCCAGCTCACCACTCATCGGGGAGAGCTCTGGAAACACCATATATTTT
CASSPLIGESSGNTIYF
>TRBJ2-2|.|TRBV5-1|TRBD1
TGCGCCAGCAGCTTGCCGGACAGGGCGAACACCGGGGAGCTGTTTTTT
CASSLPDRANTGELFF
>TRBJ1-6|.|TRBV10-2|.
TGCGCCAGCAGTGAGATGGTGAATTCACCCCTCCACTTT
CASSEMVNSPLHF
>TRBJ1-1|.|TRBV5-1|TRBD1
TGCGCCAGCAGAACCGGGACAGGGTATGGGGGCACTGAAGCTTTCTTT
CASRTGTGYGGTEAFF
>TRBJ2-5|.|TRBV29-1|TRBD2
TGCAGCGTTGGGGATAGCGGGAGAGGAGAGACCCAGTACTTC
CSVGDSGRGETQYF
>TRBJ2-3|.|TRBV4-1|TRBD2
TGCGCCAGCAGCCAAGTAGCGGGGGGCTCAGATACGCAGTATTTT
CASSQVAGGSDTQYF
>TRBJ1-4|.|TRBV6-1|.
TGTGCCAGCAGTGATCCGGGGTATGAAAAACTGTTTTTT
CASSDPGYEKLFF
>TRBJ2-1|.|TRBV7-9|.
TGTGCCAGCAGCCTACGGGAGTTCTCCTACAATGAGCAGTTCTTC
CASSLREFSYNEQFF
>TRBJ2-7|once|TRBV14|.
TGTGCCAGCAGCCAAGTGGGGACGTTGAGCTCCTACGAGCAGTACTTC
CASSQVGTLSSYEQYF
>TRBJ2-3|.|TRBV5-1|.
TGCGCCAGCAGCACGGGACAAAACACAGATACGCAGTATTTT
CASSTGQNTDTQYF
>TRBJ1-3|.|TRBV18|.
TGTGCCAGCTCACCTGCTTCCTCTGGAAACACCATATATTTT
CASSPASSGNTIYF
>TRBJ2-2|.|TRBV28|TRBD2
TGTGCCGGGACTAGCGGGAACACCGGGGAGCTGTTTTTT
CAGTSGNTGELFF
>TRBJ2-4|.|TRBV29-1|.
TGCAGCGTAGGAGGGGGGTACATTCAGTACTTC
CSVGGGYIQYF
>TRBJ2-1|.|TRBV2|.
TGTGCCAGCAGTGCAGAACAGAGCTCCTACAATGAGCAGTTCTTC
CASSAEQSSYNEQFF
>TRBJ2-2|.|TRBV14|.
TGTGCCAGCAGCCAAGATATCCAGGACACCGGGGAGCTGTTTTTT
CASSQDIQDTGELFF
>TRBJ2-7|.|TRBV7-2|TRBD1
TGTGCCAGCAGCTTAGCAGGGGGCAACGAGCAGTACTTC
CASSLAGGNEQYF
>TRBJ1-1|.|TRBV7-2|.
TGTGCCAGCAGCTCACAACCACAGGGAAGCACTGAAGCTTTCTTT
CASSSQPQGSTEAFF
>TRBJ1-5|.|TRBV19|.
TGTGCCAGTTCCCTCGGAGAGAACAATCAGCCCCAGCATTTT
CASSLGENNQPQHF
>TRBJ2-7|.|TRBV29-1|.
TGCAGCGTTGAAGGTCAGGGCAAGCCCTACGAGCAGTACTTC
CSVEGQGKPYEQYF
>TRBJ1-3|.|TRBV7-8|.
TGTGCCAGCAGCTTAGACAGGGTATCGGGCGGAAACACCATATATTTT
CASSLDRVSGGNTIYF
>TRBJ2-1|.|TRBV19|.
TGTGCCAGTACGACTACAGGTCACAATGAGCAGTTCTTC
CASTTTGHNEQFF
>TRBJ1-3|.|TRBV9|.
TGTGCCAGCAGCGCCCTGACAGGCCCTCCTGGTGACACCATATATTTT
CASSALTGPPGDTIYF
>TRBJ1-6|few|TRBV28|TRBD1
TGTGCCAGCAGAACGGGACAGGTGGTTTCACCCCTCCACTTT
CASRTGQVVSPLHF
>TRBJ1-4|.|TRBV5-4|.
TGTGCCAGCAGCCTGCAACAGGGTCACGAGGAAAAACTGTTTTTT
CASSLQQGHEEKLFF
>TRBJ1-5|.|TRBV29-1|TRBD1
TGCAGCGTTGAGGCCGAGGACAGGTTCGGCAATCAGCCCCAGCATTTT
CSVEAEDRFGNQPQHF
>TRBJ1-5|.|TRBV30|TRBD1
TGTGCCTGGAGTAACGGACAGGAAAGCAATCAGCCCCAGCATTTT
CAWSNGQESNQPQHF
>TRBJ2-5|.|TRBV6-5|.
TGTGCCAGCAGTTACGGGGGGCAGACTTTCCAAGAGACCCAGTACTTC
CASSYGGQTFQETQYF
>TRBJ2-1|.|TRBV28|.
TGTGCCAGCAGTTGGGAACAGGGTGGGTCGTTCTTC
CASSWEQGGSFF
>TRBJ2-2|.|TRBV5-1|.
TGCGCCAGCAGCTTGGCCGAGGGACCCTCCGGGGAGCTGTTTTTT
CASSLAEGPSGELFF
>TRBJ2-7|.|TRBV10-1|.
TGCGCCAGCAGCAGCCAGAAGAACTCCTACGAGCAGTACTTC
CASSSQKNSYEQYF
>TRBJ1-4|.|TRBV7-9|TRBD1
TGTGCCAGCAGCTTATCCGGGACAGGGACTAATGAAAAACTGTTTTTT
CASSLSGTGTNEKLFF
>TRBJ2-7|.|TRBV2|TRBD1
TGTGCCAGCACGGGTGAGGGGGCTAACGAGCAGTACTTC
CASTGEGANEQYF
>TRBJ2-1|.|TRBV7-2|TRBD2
TGTGCCAGCAGCTCGACTAGCGGGACATACAATGAGCAGTTCTTC
CASSSTSGTYNEQFF
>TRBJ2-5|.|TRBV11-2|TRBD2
TGTGCCAGCAGCTTAGCCCCTAGCGGGAATCAAGAGACCCAGTACTTC
CASSLAPSGNQETQYF
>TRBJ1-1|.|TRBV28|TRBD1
TGTGCCAGCAGGTATCCAGGGGGGCGTCCTGAAGCTTTCTTT
CASRYPGGRPEAFF
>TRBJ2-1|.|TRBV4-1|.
TGCGCCAGCAGCCAAGATGGCACAGGGAGCTCCTACAATGAGCAGTTCTTC
CASSQDGTGSSYNEQFF
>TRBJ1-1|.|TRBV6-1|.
TGTGCCAGCAGTGCCAATTGGGGGGCGAACACTGAAGCTTTCTTT
CASSANWGANTEAFF
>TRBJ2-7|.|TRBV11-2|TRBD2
TGTGCCAGCAGACCGGGACTAGCGGGAGGGCCAAATCAGTACTTC
CASRPGLAGGPNQYF
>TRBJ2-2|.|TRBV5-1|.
TGCGCCAGCAGCTTACAGGTGAACACCGGGGAGCTGTTTTTT
CASSLQVNTGELFF